This T cell receptor (beta chain) was identified during a study of T cell repertoires in cytomegalovirus infection. Study outcomes and limitations: Ex vivo responses were dominated by HLA-C-restricted CMV-specific TCR beta clonotypes.

TCRdb analysed the reads with MiXCR anew, one entry per CDR3 protein. The sample contains tens of thousands of distinct CDR3 sequences, about 20% of which appear only once. Per germline, CDR1 SEHNR and CDR2 FQNEAQ (reference sequence). This CDR3 has 17 residues. V was pared by 6 bases and J by 1 base, with 21 bases between. This clonotype was counted between two and nine times. Its specificity is not known. The clonotype was recovered from a human donor in good health (CMV status not recorded). Some clones in this sample may be carry-over from other donors' samples. J is TRBJ1-2 and V is TRBV7-9; no reliable D call. Sequencing used CD8+ T cells from cultured PBMCs, obtained from culture after CMV antigen stimulation. CDR3 loop: CASSQSGRVLLNYGYTF. In nucleotides, the CDR3 is TGTGCCAGCAGTCAATCTGGAAGGGTCCTCCTTAACTATGGCTACACCTTC.